These 7 T cell receptor beta chains were all obtained from the same sample, sequenced in a study of molecular identifiers for immune sequencing clone quantification. From the PCR reads, TCRdb called clonotypes with MiXCR, one entry per CDR3 protein. Of under 650,000 distinct CDR3 sequences listed, roughly 21% are singletons. The sample consisted of naive CD8+ T cells from blood, with Jurkat cell RNA spiked in. The subset is: FACS-sorted CD8+CD4-CCR7+CD45RA+ naive T cells. Source of these receptors: a human donor in good health. Some libraries in this study had Jurkat cell RNA spiked in.

This sequence joins TRBV7-3 and TRBJ2-1; TRBD2 agrees at 8 bases. Germline loops: CDR1 SGHTA, CDR2 FQGTGA. The J segment lost 4 bases and the V segment lost 5 bases, leaving 10 bases of the junction unmatched. This CDR3 is 16 amino acids long. The CDR3 coding sequence is TGTGCCAGCAGCAAATTCCCGGGAGGGGATTACAATGAGCAGTTCTTC. Residues: CASSKFPGGDYNEQFF.

This clonotype was recorded a few times. This chain joins TRBV5-4 and TRBJ2-2; unclear D gene. The V end was cut by 7 bases, the J end by 1 base, with 8 bases between. Germline loops: CDR1 SGHNT, CDR2 YYREEE (reference sequence). This CDR3 spans 13 amino acids. The CDR3 DNA reads TGTGCCAGCGGGAAAGAGAACACCGGGGAGCTGTTTTTT. The encoded protein is CASGKENTGELFF.

This rearrangement joins TRBV19 to TRBJ1-3; D perhaps matches TRBD1 (5 bases). CDR1 and CDR2 from the germline V gene are LNHDA and SQIVND (reference sequence). CDR3 length: 16 amino acids. V was trimmed by 4 bases and J by 0 bases, leaving 13 bases between them. The DNA for the CDR3 is TGTGCCAGTAGTAAACGGGACCCCTACTCTGGAAACACCATATATTTT. This encodes CASSKRDPYSGNTIYF.

A word on this clonotype: At one end, the junction sequence differs from germline, possibly due to a read error. The chain joins TRBV6-2 or TRBV6-3 to TRBJ2-7, with D unclear. CDR3 length equals 15 residues. Germline CDR1 and CDR2: MNHEY and SVGEGT. This CDR3 reads CASGYLTGEVYEQYF. The CDR3 DNA reads as TGTGCCAGCGGTTACCTCACTGGCGAAGTCTACGAGCAGTACTTC.

Comments on this clonotype: Since a much larger clone is just one base distant, this may be a read error. This rearrangement joins TRBV27 to TRBJ1-1; D is ambiguous. Germline V gives CDR1 MNHEY, CDR2 SMNVEV (reference sequence). V lost 1 base to trimming and J lost 6 bases, with 15 bases between them. The CDR3 has 15 amino acids. The CDR3 here is CASSLFGAGWAEAFF. The CDR3 nucleotides are TGTGCCAGCAGTTTATTTGGTGCGGGCTGGGCTGAAGCTTTCTTT.

With regard to this clonotype: This may be a read error, as it is one base from a much larger clone. Given the absence of the conserved phenylalanine or tryptophan at the CDR3 end, a read error is likely. V usage is TRBV4-3 and J usage is TRBJ1-1; no firm D call. Between the trimmed V and J ends, which lost 3 bases and 1 base, there was a span of 12 bases. This CDR3 is built from 15 residues. The germline CDR1 and CDR2 sequences are LGHNA and YSLEER. The CDR3 reads CASSQHSAGNTEAFL. The CDR3 region has the DNA TGCGCCAGCAGCCAGCATAGCGCAGGGAACACTGAAGCTTTCCTT.

This clonotype was detected many times. The chain uses TRBV4-3 and TRBJ2-7, with a weak D call TRBD2 (6 bases). The CDR3 extends over 15 amino acids. The germline V gene has CDR1 LGHNA and CDR2 YSLEER. V lost 0 bases to trimming and J lost 3 bases, with 12 bases between them. The DNA of the CDR3 is TGCGCCAGCAGCCAAGATCCCTCTAGCGTCTACGAGCAGTACTTC. Amino acid sequence: CASSQDPSSVYEQYF.